This T cell receptor beta chain was captured by sequencing in a study of cytomegalovirus exposure and HLA in healthy donors. Study-wide context: Most genotyped donors, 81% of 398, had Caucasian-associated genetic ancestry. Study-level findings and limits: Rarity marked most TCR sequences, yet some public TCRs occurred in many donors. Later analysis showed TCR association rates varying by HLA locus, highest for DRB1 and lowest for HLA-C. 87-base-pair reads could not separate some V segments, including TRBV6-2 and TRBV6-3.

The germline V gene has CDR1 SGHTS and CDR2 YDEGEE. This CDR3 spans 15 amino acids. Trimming removed 3 bases from V and 6 bases from J; junction bases left unmatched: 6. Concerning this clone: What it binds is not known.

Researchers ran the PCR with 60 Vbeta and 13 Jbeta primers. The protocol was immunoSEQ multiplex PCR, while the TCRdb copy is restricted to in-frame clones and leaves out a portion. The sample lists 120,000 or so clones; over 65% were seen once. The sequenced sample consisted of PBMCs. The gene calls are TRBV5-8 and TRBJ2-2; 9 bases align to TRBD1. The TCR was taken from a man aged 25 to 40 in good health and CMV-seronegative. The CDR3 region is CASSSWTGAPGELFF. The CDR3 nucleotides are TGTGCCAGCAGCTCATGGACAGGGGCCCCCGGGGAGCTGTTTTTT.